What follows are 23 T cell receptor beta chains derived from one specimen sequenced in a study of T cells in Graves' hyperthyroidism and ophthalmopathy (dated by TCRdb to the late 2010s). Receptor libraries were prepared by multiplex PCR. Sequencing was performed on an Illumina HiSeq 2000. The TCR beta CDR3 regions were amplified from the RNA transcripts. The TCR CDR3 was subjected to a first round of RT-PCR using the HTBI primer set and the Qiagen OneStep RT-PCR kit. TCRdb cleaned the public reads at Q25 with fastp, built clones with MiXCR and kept in-frame beta chains. Each entry is one CDR3 protein sequence, shown with its most common DNA and genes. A total of about 560,000 distinct CDR3 sequences appear in this sample, over 15% of them only once. The ten largest clones represent around 18% of the sample. Sequenced: blood. The origin of the receptors is a woman aged 18-29 years with Graves' hyperthyroidism.

This chain links TRBV20-1 with TRBJ1-5; 7 bases are a match to TRBD1. CDR1 is DFQATT, CDR2 SNEGSKA, per germline (reference sequence). The CDR3 is 15 residues long. V trimming: 6 bases; J trimming: 0 bases; junction bases outside the gene matches: 8. The CDR3, as DNA: TGCAGTGCCAGGACAGGAAACCTTAGCAATCAGCCCCAGCATTTT. This encodes CSARTGNLSNQPQHF.

This clonotype was found once. The CDR3 DNA is TGCAGTGCTTCCCGAGTGGCTTATAGCAATCAGCCCCAGCATTTT. This encodes CSASRVAYSNQPQHF. This sequence joins TRBV20-1 and TRBJ1-5; D not resolved. Germline values: CDR1 DFQATT, CDR2 SNEGSKA (reference sequence). This CDR3 has 15 amino acids. V shed 5 bases and J shed 0 bases, with 14 bases lying between them.

This clonotype occurred many times. The J gene is TRBJ2-7, the V gene TRBV28, with TRBD2 identical over 8 bases. Germline V gene lookup returns CDR1 MDHEN and CDR2 SYDVKM. This CDR3 is built from 13 residues. After removal of 4 bases from V and 3 bases from J, the junction contained 2 bases not matched to a gene. In nucleotides, the CDR3 is TGTGCCAGCAGTTCGGGGGGGAACTACGAGCAGTACTTC. This translates into CASSSGGNYEQYF.

The chain employs TRBV9 and TRBJ1-1, with TRBD1 identical over 7 bases. The CDR3 sequence is 13 residues long. Unmatched junction bases numbered 9, after V lost 4 bases and J lost 9 bases. Germline V lookup: CDR1 SGDLS, CDR2 YYNGEE. CDR3 sequence: CASSPRDRDKAFF. The CDR3 DNA reads TGTGCCAGCAGCCCCCGGGACAGAGATAAAGCTTTCTTT.

This clonotype was recorded a few times. This chain joins TRBV7-9 and TRBJ2-2; 12 positions agree with TRBD2. Germline CDR1 SEHNR, CDR2 FQNEAQ (reference sequence). J gave up 4 bases and V 4 bases, and 4 bases lay outside the gene matches. This CDR3 is built from 16 residues. The CDR3 reads CASSSTSGGITGELFF. CDR3 sequence (DNA): TGTGCCAGCAGCTCGACTAGCGGGGGAATCACCGGGGAGCTGTTTTTT. Drawing the rest from reference TRBV7-9 and TRBJ2-2, the complete variable domain is DTGVSQNPRHKITKRGQNVTFRCDPISEHNRLYWYRQTLGQGPEFLTYFQNEAQLEKSRLLSDRFSAERPKGSFSTLEIQRTEQGDSAMYLCASSSTSGGITGELFFGEGSRLTVL.

This clonotype was detected many times. The V call is TRBV2, the J call TRBJ2-7; TRBD1 agrees at 7 bases. With 7 bases clipped from V and 2 bases from J, the junction kept 11 bases outside the gene matches. Germline CDR1 reads SNHLY; CDR2 reads FYNNEI. This CDR3 contains 15 residues. The DNA of the CDR3 is TGTGCCAGCAAAAACCGGGACAGCCTAACCTACGAGCAGTACTTC. Translating it yields CASKNRDSLTYEQYF.

This clonotype was seen many times. The rearrangement uses TRBV27 and TRBJ2-4, with 7 bases fitting TRBD1. The junction had 5 bases not matched to a gene; V was cut back by 6 bases and J by 6 bases. The CDR3 is 13 residues long. Per germline, CDR1 MNHEY and CDR2 SMNVEV (reference sequence). This chain's CDR3 is CASRPDRRNIQYF. The DNA for the CDR3 is TGTGCCAGCAGGCCGGACAGGCGAAACATTCAGTACTTC.

This rearrangement joins TRBV6-2 or TRBV6-3 to TRBJ2-1; 8 nucleotides match TRBD2. The germline V gene encodes CDR1 MNHEY and CDR2 SVGEGT. The CDR3 totals 14 residues. J lost 9 bases, V lost 0 bases, and 4 bases had no gene match. CDR3 in amino acids: CASSYSGLAGEQFF. The CDR3 region has the DNA TGTGCCAGCAGTTACTCGGGTCTAGCGGGTGAGCAGTTCTTC.

This clonotype was counted ten times or more. The rearrangement joins TRBV7-9 to TRBJ2-1; 10 nucleotides agree with TRBD2. The CDR3 runs to 15 residues. V dropped 8 bases and J dropped 6; count of bases not matched to a gene: 10. Per the germline V gene, CDR1 is SEHNR and CDR2 is FQNEAQ (reference sequence). The CDR3 DNA sequence: TGTGCCAGCCGCCTGCCTAGCGGGAGAGGCAATGAGCAGTTCTTC. Translated, it gives CASRLPSGRGNEQFF.

This clonotype was counted between two and nine times. The chain has TRBV6-5 and TRBJ2-1; 7 nucleotides match TRBD1. Germline CDR1 MNHEY, CDR2 SVGAGI. After removal of 0 bases from V and 0 bases from J, the junction contained 2 bases not matched to a gene. This CDR3 has 16 amino acids. CDR3 region: CASSYSSGGSYNEQFF. For the CDR3, the DNA is TGTGCCAGCAGTTACTCGTCAGGGGGCTCCTACAATGAGCAGTTCTTC.

On this clonotype itself: This clone may be a read error of a much larger clone one base away. J is TRBJ1-2 and V is TRBV6-2 or TRBV6-3; D is perhaps TRBD1 (6 bases). This CDR3 contains 16 residues. Germline V CDR1 and CDR2: MNHEY, SVGEGT. The CDR3 DNA is TGTGCCAGCAGTTACCTGCTAGGGACATACGGCAATGGCCACACCTTC. Translating gives CASSYLLGTYGNGHTF.

This clonotype was detected only a few times. The chain joins TRBV11-3 to TRBJ2-1; 8 bases are a match to TRBD1. The CDR3 contains 15 residues. Germline CDR1 reads SGHNT; CDR2 reads YENEEA. V lost 5 bases and J lost 7; bases outside the gene matches: 10. Written as DNA, the CDR3 is TGTGCCAGCAGCCCGGTGTCAGGGGGCCGAAATGAGCAGTTCTTC. It yields the protein CASSPVSGGRNEQFF.

This clonotype was seen at least ten times. The rearrangement uses TRBV20-1 and TRBJ2-5, with 10 bases that match TRBD2. CDR1 and CDR2 from the germline V gene are DFQATT and SNEGSKA (reference sequence). V lost 0 bases and J lost 5; bases outside the gene matches: 6. The CDR3 has 15 residues. The CDR3 nucleotides read TGCAGTGCTAGAGATCGCCCTAGCGGGGGTGAGACCCAGTACTTC. This codes for CSARDRPSGGETQYF.

This clonotype was observed a few times. The rearrangement uses TRBV4-1 and TRBJ2-7; possibly TRBD1 for D (6 bases). Trimming left V 1 base short and J 0 bases short, with 16 bases between. Germline CDR1 and CDR2: MGHRA and YSYEKL. The CDR3 is 17 amino acids. CDR3 DNA sequence: TGCGCCAGCAGCCAAGGAGTGGTTCCGGACAGCTCCTACGAGCAGTACTTC. Its translation: CASSQGVVPDSSYEQYF.

This clonotype was seen at least ten times. The V call is TRBV5-1, the J call TRBJ2-1; the match to TRBD2 covers 15 bases. Germline CDR1 and CDR2: SGHRS and YFSETQ. The V segment lost 0 bases and the J segment 9 bases; nucleotides outside the gene matches: 4. The CDR3 totals 16 residues. The DNA of the CDR3 is TGCGCCAGCAGCTTGGATGGGACTAGCGGGAGGAGTGAGCAGTTCTTC. It translates to CASSLDGTSGRSEQFF.

This clonotype was detected a few times. The chain uses TRBV11-2 and TRBJ2-2; D is perhaps TRBD2 (5 bases). V lost 4 bases to trimming and J lost 5 bases, with 8 bases between them. The CDR3 has 13 amino acids. The germline V gene encodes CDR1 SGHAT and CDR2 FQNNGV. CDR3 protein: CASSWGATGELFF. DNA of the CDR3: TGTGCCAGCAGCTGGGGAGCGACCGGGGAGCTGTTTTTT. The variable domain in full, with the rest retrieved from reference TRBV11-2 and TRBJ2-2, is EAGVAQSPRYKIIEKRQSVAFWCNPISGHATLYWYQQILGQGPKLLIQFQNNGVVDDSQLPKDRFSAERLKGVDSTLKIQPAKLEDSAVYLCASSWGATGELFFGEGSRLTVL.

The chain is built from TRBV4-2 and TRBJ2-5, with TRBD1 identical over 8 bases. The CDR3 extends over 16 amino acids. V shed 4 bases, J shed 1 base, and the junction held 8 bases outside the gene matches. In germline, CDR1 is LGHNA, CDR2 YNFKEQ. Here the CDR3 reads CASSRTIQGVQETQYF. DNA for the CDR3: TGTGCCAGCAGCCGGACAATACAGGGGGTCCAAGAGACCCAGTACTTC.

This clonotype has at least ten counts. The CDR3 spells CASSRYVAGGTFNEQFF. CDR3 DNA: TGTGCCAGCAGCCGTTACGTAGCGGGAGGAACCTTCAATGAGCAGTTCTTC. The chain is built from TRBV11-2 and TRBJ2-1; 10 bases align to TRBD2. Trimming at V came to 5 bases and at J to 6 bases, leaving 13 bases not matched to a gene. CDR1 and CDR2 (germline): SGHAT, FQNNGV. The CDR3 sequence is 17 residues long.

This clonotype has at least ten counts. This chain connects TRBV30 to TRBJ1-1; no reliable D call. The CDR3 is 13 residues long. The germline V and J ends were trimmed by 2 bases and 1 base, with 8 bases remaining between them. Looked up from germline, CDR1 is GTSNPN and CDR2 is SVGIG (reference sequence). The CDR3 protein is CAWSRQPNTEAFF. CDR3 sequence (DNA): TGTGCCTGGAGTCGACAACCGAACACTGAAGCTTTCTTT. Full variable domain (outside the CDR3, taken from reference TRBV30 and TRBJ1-1): SQTIHQWPATLVQPVGSPLSLECTVEGTSNPNLYWYRQAAGRGLQLLFYSVGIGQISSEVPQNLSASRPQDRQFILSSKKLLLSDSGFYLCAWSRQPNTEAFFGQGTRLTVV.

This clonotype came up many times. The V gene is TRBV20-1, the J gene TRBJ2-1; D gene unclear. The ends were cut back, 5 bases at V and 6 bases at J, with 17 bases in the middle. Per the germline V gene, CDR1 is DFQATT and CDR2 is SNEGSKA (reference sequence). The CDR3 loop spans 14 amino acids. The CDR3, as DNA: TGCAGTGCTGGAGCTACTACCTGGGTCAATGAGCAGTTCTTC. Its translation is CSAGATTWVNEQFF.

The chain employs TRBV5-6 and TRBJ1-4; D is undetermined. The germline CDR1 and CDR2 sequences are SGHDT and YYEEEE. This CDR3 has 14 residues. V was pared by 0 bases and J by 3 bases, with 6 bases between. The CDR3 is CASSLAGANEKLFF. CDR3 coding DNA: TGTGCCAGCAGCTTGGCCGGGGCTAATGAAAAACTGTTTTTT.

This clonotype was counted many times. The chain employs TRBV7-3 and TRBJ2-1; the D is unclear. Germline V gene data show CDR1 as SGHTA and CDR2 as FQGTGA. V lost 5 bases and J 3 bases, leaving 8 bases between the germline ends. This CDR3 has 13 residues. Written as DNA, the CDR3 is TGTGCCAGCAGCACCCGCCACTACAATGAGCAGTTCTTC. Translation: CASSTRHYNEQFF.

This clonotype appeared many times. V and J are TRBV6-1 and TRBJ2-1, with 11 bases aligning to TRBD1. V lost 10 bases, J lost 6 bases, and 5 bases stayed unmatched. Germline loops: CDR1 MNHNS, CDR2 SASEGT. The CDR3 extends over 13 amino acids. The CDR3 nucleotides are TGTGCCACCCGGGACAGGGGGGGCAATGAGCAGTTCTTC. The encoded protein is CATRDRGGNEQFF.